This TCR beta chain was obtained from a study of blood T cell repertoires in COVID-19 (dated by TCRdb to 2019 to 2021). For context, the study as a whole: Samples from collaborators originated in the United States, Italy and Spain and spanned both the acute and convalescent phases of COVID-19. Where available, HLA class I and class II types were obtained from metadata supplied by the sample provider rather than from assay-based typing. The prospective study material was composed of cDNA or gDNA derived from T cells, B-cell-depleted T cells, or PBMCs. Samples were obtained from the ongoing ImmuneRACE study (first 160 participants) and from about 1,300 subjects provided by 6 global collaborators. The sample metadata nearly always contained a de-identified subject ID, COVID-19 status, age in years and sex. The repertoires were released in a freely available public database intended as a resource for research on the immune response to SARS-CoV-2. Deeply sampled blood TCRbeta repertoires from subjects exposed to, actively infected with, or recovered from COVID-19 were included in the dataset.

TCRbeta CDR3 regions were amplified from genomic DNA using the immunoSEQ Assay, a bias-controlled multiplex PCR. Per the authors' processing: The number of nucleated cells in each sample was estimated from the amplification of reference gene primers within the assay. To quantify the absolute abundance of each unique TCRbeta CDR3 rearrangement, sequence reads were collapsed and filtered. For each sample, productive Simpson clonality was calculated as the square root of Simpson's diversity index over productive rearrangements. Imported from immuneACCESS, the table was reduced by TCRdb to in-frame sequences with V and J called. These copies leave out some clones; in studies compared against another copy, an unresolved V gene accounts for under half, and the cause of the remainder is not known. That table supplies the V and J calls and clone size; D and trimming were determined from the DNA. Within this sample are 80,000 to 95,000 clones, with roughly 88% of them counted one time only. The biggest ten clones account for approximately 34% of the sample.

The V end loses 5 bases and the J end loses 5 bases, and a stretch of 12 bases separates them. Inclusive of the bounding cysteine and phenylalanine, the CDR3 is 13 residues long. Kept here is only the CDR3 DNA, which spans 39 bases and is read in frame from base 1. Points the paper makes about the study in general: Clinical and demographic metadata were provided uncurated, with the amount varying by source and participant.

The collaborating institutions used their own protocols to collect whole blood in K2EDTA tubes. For TCRbeta analysis, collaborators shipped samples in one of three forms: frozen whole blood, isolated PBMCs, or DNA extracted from either of those sample types. About this clone itself: Its antigen target is currently unknown. No quality values exist for individual bases; no much larger clone is one base distant.

The sequence joins TRBV12-3 or TRBV12-4 to TRBJ1-2; the D gene assignment is ambiguous. The TCR was taken from a woman older than 75 with active or convalescent COVID-19. Sequenced material: peripheral blood. CDR3 region: CASSLDRHYGYTF. The nucleotide sequence is TGTGCCAGCAGTCTAGACCGACATTATGGCTACACCTTC.